The 21 T cell receptor beta chains below come from one sample, sequenced in a study of T-cell reconstitution after alpha-beta-depleted transplantation in children. As it was prepared, the TCRbeta library received unique molecular identifiers. TCRdb reprocessed the PCR reads via MiXCR and lists one record per CDR3 protein. Among 440,000 or so distinct CDR3 sequences listed, over 40% were seen once. The input for sequencing was PBMCs, taken before TCRalphabeta/CD19-depleted stem cell transplant. These receptors came from a girl aged 2 to 9 with aplastic anemia, due to receive a stem cell transplant.

As regards this clonotype: One end of the junction varies from germline; a read error may be responsible. This chain links TRBV7-9 with TRBJ2-7; D gene uncertain. The CDR3 is 15 amino acids. Germline CDR1 is SEHNR and CDR2 is FQNEAQ (reference sequence). CDR3 DNA sequence: TGTGCCAGCAGCTTAGAGGTCGATGCTATTTACGGGCAGTACTTC. Its translation: CASSLEVDAIYGQYF.

V gene TRBV4-1 combines with J gene TRBJ2-3, with D perhaps TRBD1 (6 bases). The CDR3 contains 16 residues. With 1 base removed from V and 1 base from J, the gap between germline ends came to 12 bases. Germline V lookup: CDR1 MGHRA, CDR2 YSYEKL. CDR3 sequence reads: CASSQVRNRGTDTQYF. DNA for the CDR3: TGCGCCAGCAGCCAAGTCCGGAACAGGGGCACAGATACGCAGTATTTT.

V gene TRBV20-1 combines with J gene TRBJ1-5; D is unresolved. The V end lost 2 bases, the J end lost 4 bases, and 12 bases lay between the germline ends. Germline V lookup: CDR1 DFQATT, CDR2 SNEGSKA (reference sequence). CDR3 length: 14 amino acids. CDR3 residues: CSARREFENQPQHF. CDR3 nucleotides: TGCAGTGCTAGACGTGAGTTTGAAAATCAGCCCCAGCATTTT.

This clonotype has a count of ten or more. The V and J genes are TRBV6-1 and TRBJ2-5, with D unclear. The length of the CDR3 is 15 residues. V lost 6 bases to trimming and J lost 1 base, with 15 bases between them. The germline V gene has CDR1 MNHNS and CDR2 SASEGT. CDR3 nucleotide sequence: TGTGCCAGCAGCCTCGGTGGATACCGCCAAGAGACCCAGTACTTC. Translated, it gives CASSLGGYRQETQYF.

The chain has TRBV7-2 and TRBJ2-1, with D possibly TRBD2 on 6 matching bases. The CDR3 sequence is 12 residues long. Germline V gives CDR1 SGHTA, CDR2 FQGNSA. Trimming took off 4 bases at V and 11 bases at J, with 12 bases between the two ends. DNA of the CDR3: TGTGCCAGCAGCTCACGCGGGGAGAAGCAGTTCTTC. This sequence encodes CASSSRGEKQFF.

The gene calls are TRBV25-1 and TRBJ1-5; TRBD1 aligns across 8 bases. Unmatched junction bases numbered 5, after V lost 2 bases and J lost 5 bases. The CDR3 is 15 residues long. Germline lookup yields CDR1 MGHDK and CDR2 SYGVNS. This CDR3 is CASSEPGQGDQPQHF. CDR3 coding DNA: TGTGCCAGCAGTGAACCCGGACAGGGCGATCAGCCCCAGCATTTT.

The chain uses TRBV6-1 and TRBJ2-3; D gene ambiguous. Germline V gene lookup returns CDR1 MNHNS and CDR2 SASEGT. V dropped 0 bases and J dropped 3 bases, with 7 bases sitting between them. The CDR3 covers 14 residues. CDR3 DNA sequence: TGTGCCAGCAGTGAAGCGCTCCGGACAGATACGCAGTATTTT. Protein sequence: CASSEALRTDTQYF.

This clonotype is labeled as medium-sized. The V and J genes are TRBV5-1 and TRBJ2-7; D might be TRBD1 (6 bases). This CDR3 has 13 residues. Trimming shortened V by 3 bases and J by 1 base, and 8 bases separated the two germline ends. Germline V gives CDR1 SGHRS, CDR2 YFSETQ. The CDR3 sequence is CASSWDKSYEQYF. In DNA, the CDR3 is TGCGCCAGCAGCTGGGACAAGTCCTACGAGCAGTACTTC. Full variable domain (remainder filled in from reference TRBV5-1 and TRBJ2-7): KAGVTQTPRYLIKTRGQQVTLSCSPISGHRSVSWYQQTPGQGLQFLFEYFSETQRNKGNFPGRFSGRQFSNSRSEMNVSTLELGDSALYLCASSWDKSYEQYFGPGTRLTVT.

This clonotype appeared many times. The chain uses TRBV20-1 and TRBJ1-1; unclear D gene. Trimming left V 2 bases short and J 5 bases short, with 9 bases between. Per germline, CDR1 DFQATT and CDR2 SNEGSKA (reference sequence). The CDR3 has 12 amino acids. CDR3 amino acids: CSARPHLTEAFF. The CDR3 region has the DNA TGCAGTGCTAGACCTCATTTGACTGAAGCTTTCTTT.

This clonotype occurred many times. The CDR3 nucleotides read TGCAGTGCTAGAGGAAGTCGGGCCTCTTACAATGAGCAGTTCTTC. This encodes CSARGSRASYNEQFF. The rearrangement links TRBV20-1 to TRBJ2-1; D not certain. V lost 1 base and J 4 bases, leaving 14 bases between the germline ends. Germline V gene lookup returns CDR1 DFQATT and CDR2 SNEGSKA (reference sequence). The CDR3 consists of 15 residues.

The chain uses TRBV18 and TRBJ2-3; D call uncertain. In germline, CDR1 is KGHSH, CDR2 LQKENI. The CDR3 runs to 14 residues. Trimming removed 2 bases from V and 2 bases from J, with 8 bases in between. The DNA for the CDR3 is TGTGCCAGCTCACCAACGGGTGACACAGATACGCAGTATTTT. Translated, it gives CASSPTGDTDTQYF.

This clonotype came up a few times. The rearrangement joins TRBV18 to TRBJ2-3; 7 nucleotides align to TRBD1. Trimming at V came to 5 bases and at J to 3 bases, leaving 5 bases not matched to a gene. Per the germline V gene, CDR1 is KGHSH and CDR2 is LQKENI. The CDR3 extends over 14 amino acids. CDR3 residues: CASSANRGTDTQYF. As DNA, the CDR3 is TGTGCCAGCTCAGCGAACAGGGGAACAGATACGCAGTATTTT.

This rearrangement joins TRBV6-5 to TRBJ1-2; D gene ambiguous. Germline CDR1 and CDR2: MNHEY and SVGAGI. V was pared by 0 bases and J by 8 bases, with 13 bases between. This CDR3 has 14 amino acids. CDR3 residues: CASSYSSVAGGYTF. As DNA, the CDR3 is TGTGCCAGCAGTTACTCGTCAGTCGCTGGAGGCTACACCTTC.

This clonotype came up a few times. This chain's CDR3 is CASSERWYTEAFF. The CDR3 region has the DNA TGTGCCAGCAGTGAACGGTGGTACACTGAAGCTTTCTTT. This rearrangement joins TRBV25-1 to TRBJ1-1; D gene unclear. The ends were cut back, 2 bases at V and 3 bases at J, with 7 bases in the middle. In germline, CDR1 is MGHDK, CDR2 SYGVNS. The CDR3 totals 13 residues.

This clonotype was detected many times. The rearrangement links TRBV5-1 to TRBJ2-2, with TRBD2 matching 11 bases. The CDR3 runs 16 residues. Germline V lookup: CDR1 SGHRS, CDR2 YFSETQ. Unmatched junction bases numbered 4, after V lost 5 bases and J lost 1 base. CDR3 DNA: TGCGCCAGCAGGGAGGGACTAGCGGTGAACACCGGGGAGCTGTTTTTT. Amino acids: CASREGLAVNTGELFF. The full variable domain, in which reference TRBV5-1 and TRBJ2-2 provide the parts outside the CDR3, is KAGVTQTPRYLIKTRGQQVTLSCSPISGHRSVSWYQQTPGQGLQFLFEYFSETQRNKGNFPGRFSGRQFSNSRSEMNVSTLELGDSALYLCASREGLAVNTGELFFGEGSRLTVL.

Note on this clonotype: At one boundary the junction diverges from the germline segment, which might be a read error. The chain couples TRBV2 to TRBJ2-6; D unresolved. Germline V CDR1 and CDR2: SNHLY, FYNNEI. There are 12 residues in the CDR3. The CDR3 here is CASVSAANVLTF. CDR3 in DNA: TGTGCCAGCGTTTCTGCGGCCAACGTCCTGACTTTC.

J is TRBJ1-1 and V is TRBV11-3; no firm D call. V was cut by 0 bases and J by 8 bases, with 13 bases left in between. CDR3 length: 14 residues. Germline lookup yields CDR1 SGHNT and CDR2 YENEEA. CDR3 sequence (DNA): TGTGCCAGCAGCTTAGATAGTAATCAGCCCGAAGCTTTCTTT. It translates to CASSLDSNQPEAFF.

This clonotype was detected only a few times. This sequence joins TRBV27 and TRBJ2-7; 8 positions match TRBD1. The CDR3 runs to 15 residues. The V gene's germline CDR1 is MNHEY and CDR2 SMNVEV (reference sequence). V was clipped by 5 bases and J by 2 bases; unmatched bases: 8. CDR3 nucleotides: TGTGCCAGCAGTCTTACCGGGACAGGCCCCTACGAGCAGTACTTC. Translating gives CASSLTGTGPYEQYF.

This chain links TRBV12-3 or TRBV12-4 with TRBJ1-5; 7 nucleotides line up with TRBD1. The CDR3 covers 13 residues. V shed 4 bases and J 6 bases; nucleotides not matched to a gene: 3. DNA for the CDR3: TGTGCCAGCAGTTCACAGGGGCTTCAGCCCCAGCATTTT. It encodes CASSSQGLQPQHF.

This clonotype was seen a few times. The V gene is TRBV5-6, the J gene TRBJ2-7; 7 bases map to TRBD1. Germline CDR1 SGHDT, CDR2 YYEEEE. V shed 4 bases and J 4 bases; nucleotides not matched to a gene: 5. The CDR3 extends over 13 amino acids. The CDR3 region is CASSRQGVYEQYF. CDR3 DNA sequence: TGTGCCAGCAGCCGACAGGGAGTGTACGAGCAGTACTTC.

This clonotype was detected many times. The chain carries TRBV7-6 and TRBJ2-1, with a weak D call TRBD1 (6 bases). CDR3 length: 14 amino acids. The V end was cut by 1 base, the J end by 9 bases, with 13 bases between. The V gene's germline CDR1 is SGHVS and CDR2 FNYEAQ. Here the CDR3 DNA reads TGTGCCAGCAGCTTAGTCACAGGGTTTGGTGAGCAGTTCTTC. Translated, it gives CASSLVTGFGEQFF.